The clone carrying this TCR beta chain has just a few counts. What it recognizes is unknown. The data derive from a study of identical twins. Template switching, a step in the protocol, added a universal primer site, and cDNA carried unique molecular identifiers. TCRdb reanalysed the 5' RACE reads using MiXCR and keeps one entry per CDR3 protein. This table has 1.5 million to 2 million distinct CDR3 sequences, less than 35% appearing once. The study's findings and limits: Within monozygotic twins, out-of-frame TCR alpha sharing was underestimated by the models. Excess sharing between twins was weaker in beta out-of-frame sequences. Insertions were reduced in abundant cord blood beta clonotypes but not in memory repertoires.

Sequences were obtained from cord blood. This TCR was recovered from a newborn girl in good health.

The CDR3 nucleotides read TGCAGCGTTGAAGTGCTAGCGGGGGGGAATGAGCAGTTCTTC. Amino acid sequence: CSVEVLAGGNEQFF. The genes are TRBV29-1 and TRBJ2-1; 12 nucleotides agree with TRBD2. There are 14 residues in the CDR3. V lost 1 base to trimming and J lost 7 bases; unmatched junction nucleotides: 2. Looked up from germline, CDR1 is SQVTM and CDR2 is ANQGSEA.